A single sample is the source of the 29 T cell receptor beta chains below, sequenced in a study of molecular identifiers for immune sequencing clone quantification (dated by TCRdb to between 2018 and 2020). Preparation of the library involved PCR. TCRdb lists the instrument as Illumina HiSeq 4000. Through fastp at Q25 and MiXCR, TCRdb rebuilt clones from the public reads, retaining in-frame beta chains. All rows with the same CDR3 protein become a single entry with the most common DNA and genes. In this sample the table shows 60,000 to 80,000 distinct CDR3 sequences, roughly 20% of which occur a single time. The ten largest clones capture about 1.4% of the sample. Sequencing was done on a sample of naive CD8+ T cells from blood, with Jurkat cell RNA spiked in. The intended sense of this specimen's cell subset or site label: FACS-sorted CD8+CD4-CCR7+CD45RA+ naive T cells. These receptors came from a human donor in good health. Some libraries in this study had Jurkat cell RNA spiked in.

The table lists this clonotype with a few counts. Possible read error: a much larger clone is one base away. The CDR3, as DNA: TGTGCCAGCAGTTTTGGTCAGAACGCCGGGGAGCTGTTTTTT. Residues: CASSFGQNAGELFF. The rearrangement links TRBV12-3 or TRBV12-4 to TRBJ2-2; D gene unclear. This CDR3 region has 14 residues.

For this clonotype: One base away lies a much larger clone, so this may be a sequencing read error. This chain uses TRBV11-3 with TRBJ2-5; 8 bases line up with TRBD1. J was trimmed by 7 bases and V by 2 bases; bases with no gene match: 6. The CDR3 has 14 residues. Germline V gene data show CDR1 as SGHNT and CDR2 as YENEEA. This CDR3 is CASSLQGAEGTQYF. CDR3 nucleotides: TGTGCCAGCAGCTTACAGGGGGCTGAGGGGACCCAGTACTTC.

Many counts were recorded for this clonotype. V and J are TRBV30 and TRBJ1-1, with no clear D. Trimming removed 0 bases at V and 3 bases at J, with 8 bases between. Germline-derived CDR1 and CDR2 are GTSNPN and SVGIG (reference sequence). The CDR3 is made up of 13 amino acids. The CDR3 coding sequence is TGTGCCTGGAGTGTACTTGGCCACACTGAAGCTTTCTTT. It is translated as CAWSVLGHTEAFF.

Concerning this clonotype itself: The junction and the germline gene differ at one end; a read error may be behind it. As DNA, the CDR3 is TGTGCCAGCAGCTCTCCGCTAGCGGATCCGAACACCGGGGAGCTGTTTTTT. Protein: CASSSPLADPNTGELFF. V and J are TRBV5-3 and TRBJ2-2; 7 nucleotides match TRBD2. TRBV5-3 is treated as an ORF (open reading frame) with a function not yet certain. The CDR3 is 17 residues long.

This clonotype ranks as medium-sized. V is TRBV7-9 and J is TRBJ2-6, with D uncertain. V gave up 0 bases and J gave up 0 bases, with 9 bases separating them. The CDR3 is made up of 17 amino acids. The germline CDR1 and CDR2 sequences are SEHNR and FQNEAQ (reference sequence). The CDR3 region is CASSLAGTVSGANVLTF. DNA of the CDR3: TGTGCCAGCAGCTTAGCGGGAACGGTCTCTGGGGCCAACGTCCTGACTTTC.

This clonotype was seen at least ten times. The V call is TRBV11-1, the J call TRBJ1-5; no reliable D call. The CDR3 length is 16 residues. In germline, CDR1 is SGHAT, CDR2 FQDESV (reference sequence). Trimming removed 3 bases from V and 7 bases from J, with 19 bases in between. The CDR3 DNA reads TGTGCCAGCAGCTTCATCCTGAATATCGTACGGCAGCCCCAGCATTTT. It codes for CASSFILNIVRQPQHF.

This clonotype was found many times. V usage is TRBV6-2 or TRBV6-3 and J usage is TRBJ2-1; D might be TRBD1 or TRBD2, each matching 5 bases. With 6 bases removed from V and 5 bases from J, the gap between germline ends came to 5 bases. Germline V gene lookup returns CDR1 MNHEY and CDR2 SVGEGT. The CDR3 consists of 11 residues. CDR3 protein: CASRGHNEQFF. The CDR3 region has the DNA TGTGCCAGCAGGGGACACAATGAGCAGTTCTTC.

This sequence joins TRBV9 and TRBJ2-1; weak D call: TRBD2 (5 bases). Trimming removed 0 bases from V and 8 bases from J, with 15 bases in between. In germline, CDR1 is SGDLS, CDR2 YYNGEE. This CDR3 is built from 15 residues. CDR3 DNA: TGTGCCAGCAGCGTAGGCCCCCTGGCGGGCTATGAGCAGTTCTTC. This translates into CASSVGPLAGYEQFF.

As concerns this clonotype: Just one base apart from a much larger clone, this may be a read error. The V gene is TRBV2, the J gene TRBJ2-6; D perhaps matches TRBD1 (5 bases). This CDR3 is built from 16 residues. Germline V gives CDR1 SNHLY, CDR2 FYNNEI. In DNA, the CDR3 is TGTGCCAGCAGTGACCCCCGATTCTCTGGGGCCAACGTCCCGACTTTC. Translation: CASSDPRFSGANVPTF.

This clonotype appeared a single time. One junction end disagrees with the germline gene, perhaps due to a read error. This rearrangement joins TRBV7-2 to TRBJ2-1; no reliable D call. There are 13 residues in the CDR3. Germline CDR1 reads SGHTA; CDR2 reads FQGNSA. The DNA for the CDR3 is TGTGCCAGCGGCTTGATACCGCTCAATGAGCAGTTCTTC. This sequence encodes CASGLIPLNEQFF.

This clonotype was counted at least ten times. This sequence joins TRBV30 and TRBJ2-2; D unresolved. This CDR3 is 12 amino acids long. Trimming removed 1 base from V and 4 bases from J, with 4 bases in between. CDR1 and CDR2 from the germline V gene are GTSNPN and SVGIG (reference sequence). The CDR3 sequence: CAWSDSTGELFF. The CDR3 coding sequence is TGTGCCTGGAGTGATAGCACCGGGGAGCTGTTTTTT.

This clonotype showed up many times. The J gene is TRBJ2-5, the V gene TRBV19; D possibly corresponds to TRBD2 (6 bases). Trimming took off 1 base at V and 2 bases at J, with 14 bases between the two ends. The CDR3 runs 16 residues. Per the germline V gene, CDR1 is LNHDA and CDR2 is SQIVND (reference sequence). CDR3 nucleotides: TGTGCCAGTAGTATAGGGGCGGGGTCATTACAAGAGACCCAGTACTTC. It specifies CASSIGAGSLQETQYF. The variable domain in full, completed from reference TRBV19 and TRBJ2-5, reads DGGITQSPKYLFRKEGQNVTLSCEQNLNHDAMYWYRQDPGQGLRLIYYSQIVNDFQKGDIAEGYSVSREKKESFPLTVTSAQKNPTAFYLCASSIGAGSLQETQYFGPGTRLLVL.

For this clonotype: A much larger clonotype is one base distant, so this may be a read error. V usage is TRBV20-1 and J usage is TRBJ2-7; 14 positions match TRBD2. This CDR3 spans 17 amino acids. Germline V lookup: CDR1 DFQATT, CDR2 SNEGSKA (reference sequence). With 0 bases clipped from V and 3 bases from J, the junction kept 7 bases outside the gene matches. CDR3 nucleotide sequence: TGCAGTGCTAGAGATTTGACTAGCGGGAGGGCCCGCTACGAGCAGTACTTC. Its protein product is CSARDLTSGRARYEQYF.

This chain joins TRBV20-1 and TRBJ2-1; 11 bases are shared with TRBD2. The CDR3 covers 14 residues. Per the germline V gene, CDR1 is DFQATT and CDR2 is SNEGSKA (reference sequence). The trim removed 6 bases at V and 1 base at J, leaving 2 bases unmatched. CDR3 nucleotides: TGCAGTGCGACTAGCGGGGAATCCTACAATGAGCAGTTCTTC. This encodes CSATSGESYNEQFF.

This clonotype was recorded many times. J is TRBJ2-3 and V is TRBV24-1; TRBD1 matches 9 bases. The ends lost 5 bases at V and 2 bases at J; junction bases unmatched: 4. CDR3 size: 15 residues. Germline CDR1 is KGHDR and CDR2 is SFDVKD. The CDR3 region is CATSGWDRDTDTQYF. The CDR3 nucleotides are TGTGCCACCAGTGGTTGGGACAGGGACACAGATACGCAGTATTTT.

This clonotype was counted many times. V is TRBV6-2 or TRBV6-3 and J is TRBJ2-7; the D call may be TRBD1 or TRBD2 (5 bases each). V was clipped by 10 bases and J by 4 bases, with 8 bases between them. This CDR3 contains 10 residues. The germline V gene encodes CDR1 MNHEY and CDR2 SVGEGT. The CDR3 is CATGTYEQYF. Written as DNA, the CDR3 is TGTGCCACCGGGACGTACGAGCAGTACTTC.

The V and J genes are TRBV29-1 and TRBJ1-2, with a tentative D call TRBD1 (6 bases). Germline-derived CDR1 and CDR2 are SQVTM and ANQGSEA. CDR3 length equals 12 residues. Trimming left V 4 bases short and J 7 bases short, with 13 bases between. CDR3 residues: CSVASGVSGYTF. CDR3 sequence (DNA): TGCAGCGTTGCCTCAGGGGTGTCTGGCTACACCTTC.

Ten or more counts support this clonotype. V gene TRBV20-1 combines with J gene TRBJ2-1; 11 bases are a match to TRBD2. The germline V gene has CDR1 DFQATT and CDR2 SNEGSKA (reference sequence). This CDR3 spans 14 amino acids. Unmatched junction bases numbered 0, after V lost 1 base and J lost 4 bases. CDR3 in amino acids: CSARGLAGYNEQFF. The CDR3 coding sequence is TGCAGTGCTAGAGGACTAGCGGGATACAATGAGCAGTTCTTC.

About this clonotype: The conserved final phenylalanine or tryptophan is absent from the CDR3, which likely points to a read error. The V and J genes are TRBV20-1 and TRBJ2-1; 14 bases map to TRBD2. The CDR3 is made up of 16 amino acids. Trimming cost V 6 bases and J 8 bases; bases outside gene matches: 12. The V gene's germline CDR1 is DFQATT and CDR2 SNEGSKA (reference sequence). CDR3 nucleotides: TGCAGTGCCACGGGACTAGCGGGAGTGGGCGTATATGAGCAGTTCCTT. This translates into CSATGLAGVGVYEQFL.

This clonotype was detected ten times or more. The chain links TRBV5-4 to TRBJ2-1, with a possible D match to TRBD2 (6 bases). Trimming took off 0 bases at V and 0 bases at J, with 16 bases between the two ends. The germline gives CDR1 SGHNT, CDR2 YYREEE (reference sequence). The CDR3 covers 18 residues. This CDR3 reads CASSLAVGGDRSYNEQFF. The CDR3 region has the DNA TGTGCCAGCAGCTTGGCCGTGGGCGGGGACCGCTCCTACAATGAGCAGTTCTTC. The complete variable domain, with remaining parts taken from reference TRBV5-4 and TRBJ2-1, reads ETGVTQSPTHLIKTRGQQVTLRCSSQSGHNTVSWYQQALGQGPQFIFQYYREEENGRGNFPPRFSGLQFPNYSSELNVNALELDDSALYLCASSLAVGGDRSYNEQFFGPGTRLTVL.

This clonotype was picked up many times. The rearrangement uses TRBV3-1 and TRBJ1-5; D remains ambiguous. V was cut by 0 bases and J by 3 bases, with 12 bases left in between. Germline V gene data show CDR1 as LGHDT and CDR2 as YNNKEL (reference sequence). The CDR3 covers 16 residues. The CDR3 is CASSQDMERFNQPQHF. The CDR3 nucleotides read TGTGCCAGCAGCCAAGACATGGAACGGTTCAATCAGCCCCAGCATTTT.

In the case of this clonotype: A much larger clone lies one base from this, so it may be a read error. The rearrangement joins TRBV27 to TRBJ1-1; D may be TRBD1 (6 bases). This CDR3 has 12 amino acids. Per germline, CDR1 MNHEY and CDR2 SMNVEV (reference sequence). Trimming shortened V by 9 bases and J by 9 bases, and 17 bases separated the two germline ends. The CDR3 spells CASSSWGAKAFF. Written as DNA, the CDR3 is TGTGCCAGTAGCAGTTGGGGGGCTAAAGCTTTCTTT.

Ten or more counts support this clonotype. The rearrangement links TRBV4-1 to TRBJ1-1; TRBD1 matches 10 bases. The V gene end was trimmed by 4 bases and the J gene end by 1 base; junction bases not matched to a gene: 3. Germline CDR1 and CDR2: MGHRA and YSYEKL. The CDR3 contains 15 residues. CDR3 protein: CASSPDRGPNTEAFF. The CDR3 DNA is TGCGCCAGCAGCCCTGACAGGGGGCCGAACACTGAAGCTTTCTTT.

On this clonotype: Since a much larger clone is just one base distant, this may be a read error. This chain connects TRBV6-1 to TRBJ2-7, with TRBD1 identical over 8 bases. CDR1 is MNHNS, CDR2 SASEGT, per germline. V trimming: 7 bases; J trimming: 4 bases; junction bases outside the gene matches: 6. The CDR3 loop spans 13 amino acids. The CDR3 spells CASNDDRGYEQYF. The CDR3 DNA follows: TGTGCCAGCAATGACGACAGGGGATACGAGCAGTACTTC.

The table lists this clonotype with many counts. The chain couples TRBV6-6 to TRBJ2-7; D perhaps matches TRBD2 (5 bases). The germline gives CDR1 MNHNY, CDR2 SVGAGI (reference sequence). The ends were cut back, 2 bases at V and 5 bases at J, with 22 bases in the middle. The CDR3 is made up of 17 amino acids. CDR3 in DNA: TGTGCCAGCAGTTACACCCCCTCCCCCGGAGGTTTAGACGAGCAGTACTTC. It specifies CASSYTPSPGGLDEQYF.

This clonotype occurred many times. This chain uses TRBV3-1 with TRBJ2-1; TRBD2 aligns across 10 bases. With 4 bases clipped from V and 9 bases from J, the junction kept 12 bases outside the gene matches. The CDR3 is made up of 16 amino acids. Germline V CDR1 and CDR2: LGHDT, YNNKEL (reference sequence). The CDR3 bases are TGTGCCAGCAGCCCCCACCGGCTAGCGGGAGTCGGTGAGCAGTTCTTC. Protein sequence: CASSPHRLAGVGEQFF.

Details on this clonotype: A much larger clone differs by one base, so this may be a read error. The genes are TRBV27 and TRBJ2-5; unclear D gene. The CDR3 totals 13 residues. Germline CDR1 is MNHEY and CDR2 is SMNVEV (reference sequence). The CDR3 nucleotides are TGTGTCAGCAGTTTCCTCAGTATGGAGACCCAGTACTTC. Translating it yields CVSSFLSMETQYF.

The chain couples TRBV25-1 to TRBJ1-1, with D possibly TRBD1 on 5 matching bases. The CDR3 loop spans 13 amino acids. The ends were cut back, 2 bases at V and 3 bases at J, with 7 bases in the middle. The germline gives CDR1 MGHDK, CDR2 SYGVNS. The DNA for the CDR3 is TGTGCCAGCAGTGAAGGGGCAGACACTGAAGCTTTCTTT. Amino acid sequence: CASSEGADTEAFF.

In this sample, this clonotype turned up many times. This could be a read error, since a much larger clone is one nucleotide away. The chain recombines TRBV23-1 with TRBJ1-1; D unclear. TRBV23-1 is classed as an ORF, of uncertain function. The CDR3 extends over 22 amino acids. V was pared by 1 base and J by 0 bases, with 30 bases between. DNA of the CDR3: TGCGCCAGCAGTCAATTATCGCGCGGGAGTGTTGGGATGGACTCGCTGAACACTGAAGCTTTCTTT. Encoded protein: CASSQLSRGSVGMDSLNTEAFF.